This T cell receptor (beta chain) was recovered during a study of shared clonotypes between healthy human individuals. Study-level results: The generation probabilities recorded for non-shared clonotypes fell below those of clonotypes shared by all four donors. Around 5% of naive CD4 clonotypes were common to a few donors.

The naive CD8 fraction comprised CD45RO-negative cells positively selected for CCR7 and excluded terminally differentiated effector memory CD45RA+ cells. J was trimmed by 2 bases and V by 6 bases; bases with no gene match: 13. The CDR3 consists of 17 residues. CDR1 is MNHEY and CDR2 is SMNVEV in the germline V gene (reference sequence). On this clone: No antigen is known for it.

Generated by immunoSEQ multiplex PCR, the TCRdb table keeps only in-frame clones and is missing some. Of under 700,000 clones in the sample, 85% to 95% were seen once. The chain has TRBV27 and TRBJ2-7, with 10 bases matching TRBD2. The clonotype comes from a woman aged 25 to 39 in good health. Sequences were obtained from naive CD8+ T cells sorted from blood. The CDR3 nucleotides read TGTGCCAGCAGCCCATACTCTAGGACTAGCGGCACCTACGAGCAGTACTTC. This encodes CASSPYSRTSGTYEQYF.